The clone carrying this TCR beta chain is labeled medium-sized. Antigen unknown. Any gene name here is a mouse gene name. Combined cutaneous lymph node cells underwent sorting by CD4, CD8alpha, NKG2D, NKG2ACE and additional markers. The data are from a study of CD8+ T cells in alopecia areata. Reverse transcribed after extraction, RNA yielded cDNA as the sequencing template. Only in-frame clones appear in the TCRdb table, and some are missing; sequencing was by immunoSEQ multiplex PCR. The sample presents about 9,000 clones, none singletons. Regarding the study as a whole: Across lesional scalp, and particularly alopecia totalis/universalis, clonality surpassed that of normal scalp.

This TCR was recovered from a C3H/HeJ mouse with alopecia areata. The strain bears MHC haplotype H2-k. The sample was CD8+ T cells sorted from a lymph node.

The DNA read from the CDR3 is TGTGCCAGCAGTGAGTGGACTGGGCACTCCTAT. This gives the protein CASSEWTGHSY. The full CDR3 is CASSEWTGHSYEQYF. The chain combines TRBV13-3 with TRBJ2-7; 8 bases line up with TRBD2. Read data end 4 residues before the CDR3 end; the end is taken from the germline J gene. This CDR3 comprises 15 residues. Germline V gene sequence: CDR1 NNHDY, CDR2 SYVADS. Losses at the gene ends were 2 bases for V and 0 bases for J; bases not matched to a gene: 4.